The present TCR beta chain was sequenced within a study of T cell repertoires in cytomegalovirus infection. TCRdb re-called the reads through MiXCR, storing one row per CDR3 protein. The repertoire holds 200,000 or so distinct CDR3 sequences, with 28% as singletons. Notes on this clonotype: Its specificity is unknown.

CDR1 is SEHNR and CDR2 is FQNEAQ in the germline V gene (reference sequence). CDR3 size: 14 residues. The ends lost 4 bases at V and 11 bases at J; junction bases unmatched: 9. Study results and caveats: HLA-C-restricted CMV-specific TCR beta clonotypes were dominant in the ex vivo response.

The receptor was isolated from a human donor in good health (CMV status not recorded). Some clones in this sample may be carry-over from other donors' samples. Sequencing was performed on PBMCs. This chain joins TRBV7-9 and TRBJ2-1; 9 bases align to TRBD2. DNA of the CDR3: TGTGCCAGCAGCTCCCGTGTGCGGGGGGGGAAGCAGTTCTTC. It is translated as CASSSRVRGGKQFF.